This T cell receptor beta chain was obtained from a study of neurological immune-mediated disorders (dated by TCRdb to 2018 to 2020). About the full investigation: The study compared peripheral blood TCR-beta repertoires of HTLV-I-associated myelopathy (HAM/TSP) patients, multiple sclerosis patients and healthy controls using UMI-based sequencing. The cohort included about 70 subjects: 14 with HAM/TSP, roughly 35 with multiple sclerosis, and about 20 healthy controls. The approximately 110 TCR-beta libraries included longitudinal samples, technical triplicates and paired sorted CD4+ and CD8+ T-cell subsets alongside PBMC samples.

To synthesize cDNA, template-switch 5'RACE was performed with a primer carrying a 10-nucleotide random unique molecular identifier so that each TCR transcript was tagged. Each sequencing run produced over 190 million TCR-beta sequences covering 15-18 subjects. The RNeasy kit was used to extract total RNA. Using the KAPA Real-time Library Amplification kit, TCR-beta VDJ regions were amplified with primers for the TCR constant region and the 5'RACE anchor. Sample indexes and Illumina adaptors were added in a first PCR, after which library yield was increased in a second PCR. After Ampure bead purification, the roughly 650 bp TCR product was size-selected on a 2% E-gel SizeSelection system. Library quality was checked on a Bioanalyzer, concentration was measured with Qubit, and libraries were quantified with the Kapa Library Quantification kit before pooling. An Illumina HiSeq 2500 sequenced the libraries paired-end 2 x 150 bp. To increase sequence diversity, about 25-31% phiX was spiked into each library pool. The authors' pipeline ran thus. Quality-filtered reads were processed with the UMI-based MiGEC pipeline, and over 75% of raw TCR sequences were removed by the MiGEC pipeline during error correction. IMGT germline references were used for alignment of VDJ genes, and clonotypes were defined by a unique CDR3 amino acid sequence together with V-J genes. Clonal expansion, Shannon diversity and CDR3 relatedness were evaluated with VDJtools (CalcPairwiseDistances, ClusterSamples), while phylogenetic trees were built in CLCbio workbench. Using coefficient-of-variation modelling across technical triplicates, the study counted a clone as expanded if it had at least 8 unique UMIs. The public reads were reanalyzed by TCRdb: fastp trimming at Q25, MiXCR alignment, in-frame beta chains only. Records with the same CDR3 protein are collapsed into one entry carrying the most frequent genes and DNA. The V and J calls here are based on TCRdb, not the publication. A total of tens of thousands of distinct CDR3 sequences appear in this sample, about 9.7% of them only once. Together, the top ten hold 1.5% to 2% of the sample.

The germline ends are 11 bases apart after V is trimmed by 1 base and J by 3 bases. Taken from the germline V gene, the CDR1 and CDR2 loops are KGHDR and SFDVKD. CDR3 length: 15 amino acids, cysteine to phenylalanine. Of all the DNA, just the CDR3 is kept, 45 bases in frame from base 1. Overall study results and their limits: Across subjects, expanded clones never shared an identical CDR3 amino acid sequence, which suggests that the TCR-beta repertoires in every group were private. TCR clonal expansion was greatest in HAM/TSP patients and smallest in MS patients, who ranked below even healthy controls.

The healthy controls were volunteers from blood banks in Maryland, USA. Unsorted PBMC libraries were generated from 2 million PBMCs stored in RNAlater at -80 °C until RNA extraction. PBMCs were separated from peripheral blood using Ficoll-Hypaque density gradient centrifugation and then cryopreserved in liquid nitrogen. This clonotype was detected ten times or more. Its binding antigen is unknown. It has no much larger one-base neighbor in the sample; base qualities were not kept. The chain was built from TRBV24-1 and TRBJ2-5, with the D call tentatively TRBD1 or TRBD2, each fitting 5 bases. The sample comprised PBMCs. This TCR came from a man between 45 and 60 years old in good health. The CDR3: CATSDLGQGEETQYF. The DNA sequence follows: TGTGCCACCAGTGATTTAGGGCAGGGAGAAGAGACCCAGTACTTC.